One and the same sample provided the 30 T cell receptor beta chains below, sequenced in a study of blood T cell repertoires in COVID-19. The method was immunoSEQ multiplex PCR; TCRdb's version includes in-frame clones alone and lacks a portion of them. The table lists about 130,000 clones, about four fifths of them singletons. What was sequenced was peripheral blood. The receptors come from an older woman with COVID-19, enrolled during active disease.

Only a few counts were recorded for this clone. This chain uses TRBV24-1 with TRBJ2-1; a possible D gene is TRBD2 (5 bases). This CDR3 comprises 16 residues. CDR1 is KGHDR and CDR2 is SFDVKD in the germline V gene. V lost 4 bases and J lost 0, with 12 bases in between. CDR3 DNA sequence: TGTGCCACCAGTGACCCGGACTCGGCCTCCTACAATGAGCAGTTCTTC. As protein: CATSDPDSASYNEQFF.

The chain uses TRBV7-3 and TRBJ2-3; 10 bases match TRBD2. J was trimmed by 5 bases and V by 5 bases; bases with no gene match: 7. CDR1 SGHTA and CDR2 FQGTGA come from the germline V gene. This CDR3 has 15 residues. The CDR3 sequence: CASSPQRGGRDTQYF. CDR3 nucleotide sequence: TGTGCCAGCAGCCCTCAGCGGGGGGGCCGAGATACGCAGTATTTT.

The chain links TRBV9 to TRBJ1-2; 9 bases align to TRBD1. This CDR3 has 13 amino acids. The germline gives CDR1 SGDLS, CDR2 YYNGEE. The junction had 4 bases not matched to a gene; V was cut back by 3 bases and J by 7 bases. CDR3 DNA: TGTGCCAGCAGCGCGGACAGGGGCTTTGGCTACACCTTC. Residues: CASSADRGFGYTF.

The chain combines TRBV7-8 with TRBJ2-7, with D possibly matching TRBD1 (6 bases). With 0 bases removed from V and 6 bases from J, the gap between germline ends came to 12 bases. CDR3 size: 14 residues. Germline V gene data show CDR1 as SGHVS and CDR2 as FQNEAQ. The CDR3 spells CASSLAGTRGEQYF. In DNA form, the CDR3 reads TGTGCCAGCAGCTTAGCTGGGACCAGGGGCGAGCAGTACTTC.

CDR3 sequence reads: CSVESRGSSIITGYTF. CDR3 coding DNA: TGCAGCGTTGAAAGTCGAGGCAGTTCGATCATAACGGGCTACACCTTC. The V gene is TRBV29-1, the J gene TRBJ1-2; D is undetermined. Trimming took 2 bases from V and 8 from J, leaving 24 bases between them. The CDR3 spans 16 residues. Germline CDR1 is SQVTM and CDR2 is ANQGSEA.

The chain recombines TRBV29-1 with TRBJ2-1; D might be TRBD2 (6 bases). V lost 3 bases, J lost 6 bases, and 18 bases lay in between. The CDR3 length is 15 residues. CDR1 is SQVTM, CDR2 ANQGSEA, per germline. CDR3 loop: CSVEAPRGSVNEQFF. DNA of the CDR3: TGCAGCGTTGAGGCCCCCCGGGGGTCGGTCAATGAGCAGTTCTTC.

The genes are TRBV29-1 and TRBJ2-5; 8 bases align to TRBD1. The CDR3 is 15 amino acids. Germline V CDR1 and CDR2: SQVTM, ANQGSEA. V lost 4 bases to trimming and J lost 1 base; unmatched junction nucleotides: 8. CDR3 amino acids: CSVALTGAFQETQYF. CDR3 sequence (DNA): TGCAGCGTTGCCTTGACAGGGGCCTTCCAAGAGACCCAGTACTTC. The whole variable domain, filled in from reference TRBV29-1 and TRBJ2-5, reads SAVISQKPSRDICQRGTSLTIQCQVDSQVTMMFWYRQQPGQSLTLIATANQGSEATYESGFVIDKFPISRPNLTFSTLTVSNMSPEDSSIYLCSVALTGAFQETQYFGPGTRLLVL.

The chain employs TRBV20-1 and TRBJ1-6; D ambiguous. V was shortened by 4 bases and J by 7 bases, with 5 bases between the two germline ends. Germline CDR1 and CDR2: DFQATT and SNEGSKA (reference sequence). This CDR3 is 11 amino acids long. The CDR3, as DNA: TGCAGTGCTACGACAAATTCACCCCTCCACTTT. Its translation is CSATTNSPLHF.

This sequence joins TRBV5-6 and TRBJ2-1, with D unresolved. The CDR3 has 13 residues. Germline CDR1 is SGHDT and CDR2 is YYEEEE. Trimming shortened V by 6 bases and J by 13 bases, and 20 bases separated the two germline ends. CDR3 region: CASILGGFPGQFF. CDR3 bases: TGTGCCAGCATCCTCGGTGGGTTCCCAGGTCAGTTCTTC.

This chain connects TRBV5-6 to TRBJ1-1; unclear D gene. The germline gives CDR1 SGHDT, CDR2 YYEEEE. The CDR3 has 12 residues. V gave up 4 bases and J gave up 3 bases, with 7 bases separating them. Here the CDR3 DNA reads TGTGCCAGCAGCCAATCATACACTGAAGCTTTCTTT. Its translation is CASSQSYTEAFF.

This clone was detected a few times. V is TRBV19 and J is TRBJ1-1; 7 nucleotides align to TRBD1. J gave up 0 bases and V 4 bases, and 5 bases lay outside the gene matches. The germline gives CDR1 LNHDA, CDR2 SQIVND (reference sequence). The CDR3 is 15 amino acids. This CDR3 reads CASSTNRGLNTEAFF. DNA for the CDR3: TGTGCCAGTAGTACAAACAGGGGATTGAACACTGAAGCTTTCTTT.

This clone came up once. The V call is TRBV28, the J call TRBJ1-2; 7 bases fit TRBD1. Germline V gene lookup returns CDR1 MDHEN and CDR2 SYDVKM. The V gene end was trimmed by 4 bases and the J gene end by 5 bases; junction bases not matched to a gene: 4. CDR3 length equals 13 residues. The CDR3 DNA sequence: TGTGCCAGCAGTTCAGGGACAGATTATGGCTACACCTTC. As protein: CASSSGTDYGYTF.

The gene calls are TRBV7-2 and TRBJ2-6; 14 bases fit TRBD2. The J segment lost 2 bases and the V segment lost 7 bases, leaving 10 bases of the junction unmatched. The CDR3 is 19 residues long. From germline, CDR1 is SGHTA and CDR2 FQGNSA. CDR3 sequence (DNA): TGTGCCAGCACCCTATCCCTGGGACTAGCGGGAGCTGGGGCCAACGTCCTGACTTTC. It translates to CASTLSLGLAGAGANVLTF.

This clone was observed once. CDR3 protein: CASSFSGFLNEQFF. Written as DNA, the CDR3 is TGTGCCAGCAGCTTTTCAGGGTTCCTCAATGAGCAGTTCTTC. V and J are TRBV5-8 and TRBJ2-1, with D possibly matching TRBD1 (5 bases). Germline V gene data show CDR1 as SGHTS and CDR2 as YDEGEE. The CDR3 extends over 14 amino acids. The V end was cut by 2 bases, the J end by 6 bases, with 12 bases between. Full variable domain (outside the CDR3, taken from reference TRBV5-8 and TRBJ2-1): EAGVTQSPTHLIKTRGQQATLRCSPISGHTSVYWYQQALGLGLQFLLWYDEGEERNRGNFPPRFSGRQFPNYSSELNVNALELEDSALYLCASSFSGFLNEQFFGPGTRLTVL.

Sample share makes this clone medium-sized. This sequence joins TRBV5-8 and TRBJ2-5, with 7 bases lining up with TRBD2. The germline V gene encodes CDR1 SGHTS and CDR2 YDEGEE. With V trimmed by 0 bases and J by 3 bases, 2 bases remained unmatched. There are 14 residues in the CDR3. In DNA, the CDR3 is TGTGCCAGCAGCTTGGTGGGGGGGAAAGAGACCCAGTACTTC. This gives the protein CASSLVGGKETQYF.

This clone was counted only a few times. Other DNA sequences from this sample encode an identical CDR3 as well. The CDR3 sequence: CASSLDRGYEQYF. In nucleotides, the CDR3 is TGCGCCAGCAGCTTGGACAGGGGTTACGAGCAGTACTTC. V is TRBV5-1 and J is TRBJ2-7; 7 bases are shared with TRBD1. Germline V CDR1 and CDR2: SGHRS, YFSETQ. The CDR3 totals 13 residues. V lost 0 bases and J lost 4; bases outside the gene matches: 1.

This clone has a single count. In nucleotides, the CDR3 is TGCGCCAGCAGCTTCAGTAGCGGGGGGACCCAAGAGACCCAGTACTTC. It codes for CASSFSSGGTQETQYF. The chain links TRBV5-1 to TRBJ2-5; 10 bases are shared with TRBD2. The CDR3 consists of 16 residues. Germline-derived CDR1 and CDR2 are SGHRS and YFSETQ. With V trimmed by 2 bases and J by 1 base, 5 bases remained unmatched.

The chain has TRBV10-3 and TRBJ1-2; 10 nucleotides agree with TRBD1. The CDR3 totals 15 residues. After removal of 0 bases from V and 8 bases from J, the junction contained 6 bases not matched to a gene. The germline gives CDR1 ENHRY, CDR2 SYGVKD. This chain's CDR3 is CAISESERDRGGYTF. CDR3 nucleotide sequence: TGTGCCATCAGTGAGTCAGAAAGGGACAGGGGAGGCTACACCTTC.

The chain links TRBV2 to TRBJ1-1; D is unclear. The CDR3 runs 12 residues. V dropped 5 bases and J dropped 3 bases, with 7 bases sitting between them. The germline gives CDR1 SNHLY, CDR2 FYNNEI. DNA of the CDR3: TGTGCCAGCAGTTTTAGAGACACTGAAGCTTTCTTT. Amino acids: CASSFRDTEAFF. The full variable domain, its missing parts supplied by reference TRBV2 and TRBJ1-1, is EPEVTQTPSHQVTQMGQEVILRCVPISNHLYFYWYRQILGQKVEFLVSFYNNEISEKSEIFDDQFSVERPDGSNFTLKIRSTKLEDSAMYFCASSFRDTEAFFGQGTRLTVV.

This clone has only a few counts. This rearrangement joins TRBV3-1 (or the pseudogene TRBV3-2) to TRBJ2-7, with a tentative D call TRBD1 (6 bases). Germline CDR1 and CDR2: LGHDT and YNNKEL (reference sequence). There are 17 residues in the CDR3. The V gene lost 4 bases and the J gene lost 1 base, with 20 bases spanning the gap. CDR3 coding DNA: TGTGCCAGCAGCCGGGACAAGGTTTACTCGGGATCCTACGAGCAGTACTTC. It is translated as CASSRDKVYSGSYEQYF.

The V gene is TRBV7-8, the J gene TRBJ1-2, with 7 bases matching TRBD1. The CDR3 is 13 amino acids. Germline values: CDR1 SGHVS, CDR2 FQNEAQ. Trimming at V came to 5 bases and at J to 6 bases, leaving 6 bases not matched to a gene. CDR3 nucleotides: TGTGCCAGCAGCCCCGGGACAGAGCATGGCTACACCTTC. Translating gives CASSPGTEHGYTF.

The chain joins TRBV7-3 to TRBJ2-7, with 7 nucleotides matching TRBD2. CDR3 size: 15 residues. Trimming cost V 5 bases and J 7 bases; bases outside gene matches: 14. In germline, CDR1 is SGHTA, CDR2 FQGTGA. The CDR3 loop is CASSSDGGYDAEQYF. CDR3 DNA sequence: TGTGCCAGCAGCAGTGACGGGGGGTATGATGCGGAGCAGTACTTC. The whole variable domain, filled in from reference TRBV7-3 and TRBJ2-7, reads GAGVSQTPSNKVTEKGKYVELRCDPISGHTALYWYRQSLGQGPEFLIYFQGTGAADDSGLPNDRFFAVRPEGSVSTLKIQRTERGDSAVYLCASSSDGGYDAEQYFGPGTRLTVT.

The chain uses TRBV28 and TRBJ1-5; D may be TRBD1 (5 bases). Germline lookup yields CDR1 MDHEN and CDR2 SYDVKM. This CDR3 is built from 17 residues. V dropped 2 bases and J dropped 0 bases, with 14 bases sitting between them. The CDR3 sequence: CASSLGLGVLSNQPQHF. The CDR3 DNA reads TGTGCCAGCAGTTTAGGGTTAGGGGTTCTTAGCAATCAGCCCCAGCATTTT.

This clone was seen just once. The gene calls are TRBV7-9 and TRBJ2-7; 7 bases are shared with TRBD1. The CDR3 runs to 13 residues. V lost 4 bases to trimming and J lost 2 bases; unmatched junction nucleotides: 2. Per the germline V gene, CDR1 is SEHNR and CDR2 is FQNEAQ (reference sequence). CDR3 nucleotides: TGTGCCAGCAGCTCCAGGGGGACCTACGAGCAGTACTTC. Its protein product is CASSSRGTYEQYF. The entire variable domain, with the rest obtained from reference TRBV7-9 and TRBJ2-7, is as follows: DTGVSQNPRHKITKRGQNVTFRCDPISEHNRLYWYRQTLGQGPEFLTYFQNEAQLEKSRLLSDRFSAERPKGSFSTLEIQRTEQGDSAMYLCASSSRGTYEQYFGPGTRLTVT.

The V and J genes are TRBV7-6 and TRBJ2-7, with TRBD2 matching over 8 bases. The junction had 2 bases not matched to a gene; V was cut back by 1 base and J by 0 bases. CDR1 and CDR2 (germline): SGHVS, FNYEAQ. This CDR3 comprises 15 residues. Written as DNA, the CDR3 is TGTGCCAGCAGCTTAGTAGCGGGGCCCTCCTACGAGCAGTACTTC. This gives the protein CASSLVAGPSYEQYF.

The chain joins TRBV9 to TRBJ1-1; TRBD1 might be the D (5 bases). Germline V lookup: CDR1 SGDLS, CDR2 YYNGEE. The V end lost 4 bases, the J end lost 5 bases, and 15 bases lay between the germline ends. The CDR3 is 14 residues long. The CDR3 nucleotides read TGTGCCAGCAGCCCCCAACAGGATTATACTGAAGCTTTCTTT. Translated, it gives CASSPQQDYTEAFF.

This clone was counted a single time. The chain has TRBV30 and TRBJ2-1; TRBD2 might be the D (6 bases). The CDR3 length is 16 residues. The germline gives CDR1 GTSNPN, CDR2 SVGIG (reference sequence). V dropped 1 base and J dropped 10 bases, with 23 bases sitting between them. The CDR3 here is CAWSGMARDPKGEQFF. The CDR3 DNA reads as TGTGCCTGGAGTGGGATGGCGCGGGACCCCAAAGGGGAGCAGTTCTTC.

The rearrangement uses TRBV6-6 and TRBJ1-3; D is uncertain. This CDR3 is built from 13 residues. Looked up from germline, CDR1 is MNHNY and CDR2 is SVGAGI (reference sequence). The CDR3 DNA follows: TGTGTTTCCTACCTTTACTCTGGAAACACCATATATTTT. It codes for CVSYLYSGNTIYF.

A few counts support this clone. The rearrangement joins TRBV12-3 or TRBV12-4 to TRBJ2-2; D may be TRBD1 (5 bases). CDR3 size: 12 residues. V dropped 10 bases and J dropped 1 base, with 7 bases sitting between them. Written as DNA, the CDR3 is TGTGCCACCGACAGGAACACCGGGGAGCTGTTTTTT. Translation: CATDRNTGELFF.

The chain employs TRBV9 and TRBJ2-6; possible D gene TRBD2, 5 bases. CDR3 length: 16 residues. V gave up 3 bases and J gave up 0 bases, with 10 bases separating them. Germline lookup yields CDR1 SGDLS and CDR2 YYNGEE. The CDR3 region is CASSGGVFSGANVLTF. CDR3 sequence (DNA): TGTGCCAGCAGCGGGGGAGTCTTCTCTGGGGCCAACGTCCTGACTTTC.